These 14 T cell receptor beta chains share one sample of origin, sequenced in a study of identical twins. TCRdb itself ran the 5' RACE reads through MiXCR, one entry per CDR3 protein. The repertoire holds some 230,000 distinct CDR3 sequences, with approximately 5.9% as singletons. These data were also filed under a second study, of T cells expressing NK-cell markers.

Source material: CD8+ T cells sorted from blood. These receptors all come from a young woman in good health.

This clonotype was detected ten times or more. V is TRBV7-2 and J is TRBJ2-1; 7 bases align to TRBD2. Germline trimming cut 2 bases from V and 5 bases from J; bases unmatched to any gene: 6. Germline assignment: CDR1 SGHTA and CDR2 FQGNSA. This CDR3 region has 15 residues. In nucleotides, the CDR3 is TGTGCCAGCAGCTTACTCAGCGGGGTACACAATGAGCAGTTCTTC. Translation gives CASSLLSGVHNEQFF.

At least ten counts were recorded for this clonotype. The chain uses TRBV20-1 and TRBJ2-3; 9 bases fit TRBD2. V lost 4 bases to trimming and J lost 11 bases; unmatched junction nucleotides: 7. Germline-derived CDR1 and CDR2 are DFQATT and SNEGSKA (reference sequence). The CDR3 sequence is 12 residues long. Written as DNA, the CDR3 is TGCAGTGCTATACGGCGGGAGGGCCTGCAGTATTTT. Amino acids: CSAIRREGLQYF.

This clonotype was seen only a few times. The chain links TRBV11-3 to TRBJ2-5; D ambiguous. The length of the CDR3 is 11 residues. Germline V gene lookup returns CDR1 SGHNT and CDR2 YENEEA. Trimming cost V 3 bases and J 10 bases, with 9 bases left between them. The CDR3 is CASSFGPDQYF. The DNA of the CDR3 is TGTGCCAGCAGCTTCGGGCCGGACCAGTACTTC. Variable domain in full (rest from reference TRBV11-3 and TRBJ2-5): EAGVVQSPRYKIIEKKQPVAFWCNPISGHNTLYWYLQNLGQGPELLIRYENEEAVDDSQLPKDRFSAERLKGVDSTLKIQPAELGDSAVYLCASSFGPDQYFGPGTRLLVL.

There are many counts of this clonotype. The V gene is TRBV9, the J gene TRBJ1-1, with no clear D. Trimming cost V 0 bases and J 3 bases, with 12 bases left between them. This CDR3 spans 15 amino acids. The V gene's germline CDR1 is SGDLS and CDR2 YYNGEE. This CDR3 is CASSVGRRGDTEAFF. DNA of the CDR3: TGTGCCAGCAGCGTAGGGAGGCGCGGGGACACTGAAGCTTTCTTT.

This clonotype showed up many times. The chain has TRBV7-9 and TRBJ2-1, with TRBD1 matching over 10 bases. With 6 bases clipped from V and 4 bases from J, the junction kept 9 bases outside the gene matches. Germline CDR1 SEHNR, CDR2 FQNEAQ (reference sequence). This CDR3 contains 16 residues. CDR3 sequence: CASRPPGQGSYNEQFF. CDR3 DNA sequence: TGTGCCAGCAGGCCTCCGGGACAGGGGTCATACAATGAGCAGTTCTTC.

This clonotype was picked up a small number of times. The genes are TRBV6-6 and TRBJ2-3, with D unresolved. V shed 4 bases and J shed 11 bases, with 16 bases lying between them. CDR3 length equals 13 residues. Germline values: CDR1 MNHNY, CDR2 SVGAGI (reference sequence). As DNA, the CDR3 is TGTGCCAGCAGTTCCCCCTCGGCGGCTTGGCAGTATTTT. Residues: CASSSPSAAWQYF.

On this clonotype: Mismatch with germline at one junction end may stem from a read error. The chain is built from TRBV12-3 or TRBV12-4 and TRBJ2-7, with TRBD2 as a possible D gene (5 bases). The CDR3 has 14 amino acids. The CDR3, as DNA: TGTGCCGGCAGTTTAGGTCCGGGATCAACCGAGCAGTACTTC. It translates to CAGSLGPGSTEQYF.

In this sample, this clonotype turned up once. CDR3 sequence: CASSLVAAGGPETQYF. CDR3 DNA: TGTGCCAGCAGTCTCGTTGCGGCGGGGGGGCCGGAGACCCAGTACTTC. V usage is TRBV27 and J usage is TRBJ2-5, with 9 bases aligning to TRBD2. CDR1 MNHEY and CDR2 SMNVEV come from the germline V gene (reference sequence). This CDR3 has 16 amino acids. After removal of 5 bases from V and 5 bases from J, the junction contained 12 bases not matched to a gene.

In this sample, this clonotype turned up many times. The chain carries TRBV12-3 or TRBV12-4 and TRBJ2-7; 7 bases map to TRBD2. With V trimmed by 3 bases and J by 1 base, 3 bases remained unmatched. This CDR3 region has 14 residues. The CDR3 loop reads CASSLVGRSYEQYF. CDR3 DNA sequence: TGTGCCAGCAGTTTGGTCGGGAGGTCCTACGAGCAGTACTTC.

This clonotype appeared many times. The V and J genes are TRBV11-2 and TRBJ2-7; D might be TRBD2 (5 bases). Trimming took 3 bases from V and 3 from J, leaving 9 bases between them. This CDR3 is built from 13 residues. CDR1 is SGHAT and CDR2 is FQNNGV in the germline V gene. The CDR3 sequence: CASSFSGVYEQYF. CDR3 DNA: TGTGCCAGCAGCTTCAGCGGCGTCTACGAGCAGTACTTC.

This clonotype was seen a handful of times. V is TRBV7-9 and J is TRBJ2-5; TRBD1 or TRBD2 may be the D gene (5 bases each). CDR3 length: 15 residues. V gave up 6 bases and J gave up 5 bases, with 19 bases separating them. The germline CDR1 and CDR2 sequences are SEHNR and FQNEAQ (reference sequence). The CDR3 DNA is TGTGCCAGCAGTCATAGGGAGTCGGGACGGGAGACCCAGTACTTC. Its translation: CASSHRESGRETQYF.

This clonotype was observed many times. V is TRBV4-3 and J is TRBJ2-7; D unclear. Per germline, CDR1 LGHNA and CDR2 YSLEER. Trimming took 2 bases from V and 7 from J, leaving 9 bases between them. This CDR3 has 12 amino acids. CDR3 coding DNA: TGCGCCAGCAGCCAATCACCTCGGGAGCAGTACTTC. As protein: CASSQSPREQYF.

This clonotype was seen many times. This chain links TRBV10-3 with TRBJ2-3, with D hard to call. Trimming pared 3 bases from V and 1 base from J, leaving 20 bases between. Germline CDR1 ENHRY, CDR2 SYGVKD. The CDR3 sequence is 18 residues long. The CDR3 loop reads CAISDQSRTISGTDTQYF. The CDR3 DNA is TGTGCCATCAGTGACCAGTCGAGGACGATCTCTGGCACAGATACGCAGTATTTT.

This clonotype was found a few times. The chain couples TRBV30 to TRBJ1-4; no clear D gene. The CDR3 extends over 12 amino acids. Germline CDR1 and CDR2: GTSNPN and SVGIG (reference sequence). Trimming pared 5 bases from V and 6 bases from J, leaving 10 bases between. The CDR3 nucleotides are TGTGCCTGGGAAGGATTAGATGAAAAACTGTTTTTT. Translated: CAWEGLDEKLFF.